The clone carrying this T cell receptor (beta chain) was counted many times. Its antigen is still unknown. The length of the CDR3 is 14 residues. The germline CDR1 and CDR2 sequences are DFQATT and SNEGSKA (reference sequence). V lost 0 bases to trimming and J lost 7 bases; unmatched junction nucleotides: 7. The data stem from a study of Graves' ophthalmopathy and Graves' hyperthyroidism. Amplification of the TCR beta CDR3 regions used RNA transcripts (as template). The authors performed first-round RT-PCR with HTBI primers and then a second-round multiplex PCR. One entry per CDR3 protein, called by TCRdb with MiXCR from the multiplex PCR reads. The repertoire holds 300,000 to 400,000 distinct CDR3 sequences, roughly 15% seen once, with roughly an eighth in the top ten. Findings and caveats of the study: Blood also held most thyroid clonotypes expanded above 0.001 frequency.

Ophthalmopathy donors showed moderate-to-severe activity, CAS ≥3, NOSPECS ≥4 and a duration under 3 months. Researchers turned away patients with other autoimmune diseases, uncontrolled infections, pregnancy or lactation. Each diagnosis was determined on the basis of clinical symptoms, serum thyroxine, TRAb, thyroid ultrasound and orbital computed tomography. J is TRBJ2-7 and V is TRBV20-1, with TRBD2 matching over 9 bases. The sample comprised peripheral blood. The clonotype comes from an adult man with Graves' ophthalmopathy. The CDR3 DNA sequence: TGCAGTGCTAGAGATTCAGGTCTAGCGGGGGAGCAGTACTTC. It is translated as CSARDSGLAGEQYF.